This T cell receptor (beta chain) derives from a study of T cell clones after liver transplantation. Profiled with immunoSEQ multiplex PCR; TCRdb holds only in-frame clones, not every one. This table holds approximately 72,000 clones, under 95% found once. CDR1 and CDR2 from the germline V gene are SGDLS and YYNGEE. V was clipped by 1 base and J by 4 bases, with 8 bases between them. This CDR3 region has 14 residues. This receptor was identified in a human donor who received a liver transplant. The chain employs TRBV9 and TRBJ2-2, with D perhaps assigned TRBD1 or TRBD2 (5 bases each). The source material was CD4+ T cells from blood, sampled before liver transplant. The CDR3 reads CASSVYGATGELFF. The CDR3, as DNA: TGTGCCAGCAGCGTATACGGGGCCACCGGGGAGCTGTTTTTT.